This TCR beta chain was recorded in a study of CD8+ T cells in alopecia areata. Germline loops: CDR1 LNHDA, CDR2 SQIVND (reference sequence). The CDR3 is 14 residues long. The V end lost 4 bases, the J end lost 3 bases, and 13 bases lay between the germline ends. RNA extraction and reverse transcription yielded cDNA as sequencing template. Here immunoSEQ multiplex PCR was the method, and the copy in TCRdb shows in-frame clones only, minus some. This table has 190,000 or so clones, about 60% appearing once. Treatment of the sample: oral pan-JAK inhibitor, 5-10 mg twice daily. Peripheral blood, together with lesional scalp punch biopsies, was collected from alopecia areata patients.

The sequenced sample was CD8+ T cells sorted from blood, obtained at week 24, from a patient treated with tofacitinib. V usage is TRBV19 and J usage is TRBJ2-7; D not resolved. The source of this sequence is a human donor with alopecia areata. As DNA, the CDR3 is TGTGCCAGTAGTAGTGACCTTAACTACTACGAGCAGTACTTC. Encoded protein: CASSSDLNYYEQYF.